The source of this TCR beta chain is a study of blood T cell repertoires in COVID-19. The overall study: Researchers got acute and convalescent COVID-19 samples from the United States, Italy and Spain. T cells, B-cell-depleted T cells, or PBMCs provided the cDNA or gDNA that served as material.

With V trimmed by 2 bases and J by 2 bases, 6 bases remained unmatched. The CDR3 has 16 residues. CDR1 and CDR2 (germline): MGHRA, YSYEKL. In the source study's methods: Scientists estimated how many nucleated cells there were by amplifying reference gene primers. Clones were read by immunoSEQ multiplex PCR, and TCRdb kept only the in-frame ones, dropping some. Clone size and V and J calls were adopted from that table, with D and trimming inferred from the DNA. Of roughly 200,000 clones in the sample, approximately 83% were seen once. What was sequenced was peripheral blood. This TCR came from a human donor with active or convalescent COVID-19. The donor label of this sample is uncertain. This rearrangement joins TRBV4-1 to TRBJ2-3; 8 bases fit TRBD2. CDR3 in amino acids: CASSQSGGGYTDTQYF. The CDR3 DNA follows: TGCGCCAGCAGCCAATCTGGCGGGGGGTACACAGATACGCAGTATTTT.